The present entry profiles one T cell receptor (beta chain) with its context. The table lists this clonotype with a count of one. No antigen is known for it. No qualities accompany the bases; no much larger clone lies one base away. Evidence from a single read is weak. CDR1 and CDR2 were assigned from the germline V gene (reference sequence) as DFQATT and SNEGSKA. The V end gives up 1 base and the J end 7 bases, leaving 9 bases in the junction not matched to a gene. Spanning cysteine to phenylalanine, the CDR3 consists of 14 amino acids. The read is trimmed to its CDR3 DNA, 42 bases read in frame from base 1. This record belongs to a study of blood T cells in healthy people across ages (dated by TCRdb to the mid-2010s). A note on the overall study: In model experiments, template switching captured roughly one uniquely barcoded TCR beta cDNA molecule for every two T cells. To track age-related changes in TCR beta repertoire diversity, the study relied on deep sequencing normalized with unique cDNA molecular identifiers. To avoid experimental bias, donors of different ages were spread randomly across the sequencing lanes. Four age groups were formed from the donors: young (average roughly 16 years), middle-aged (just under 40), aged (about 68) and long-lived (about 80). The study analyzed two additional independent replicas of 1 million unique cDNA reads from the same blood draw for two donors, one aged 18 to 30 and one aged 80 or older. General study outcomes and caveats: The CMV infection status of donors was not known, potentially confounding age-related changes in expanded clonotypes. A strong correlation was found between observed TCR beta diversity and the percentage of naive T cells measured by flow cytometry. Estimates of total diversity based on one million sequenced T cells were regarded as lower bounds and as underestimates. Compared with the aged group, the long-lived group had more naive CD4+ T cells, fewer expanded clones and increased TCR diversity, a pattern suggesting age selection. Conclusive comparison of naive and antigen-experienced compartments was prevented by the profiling of bulk unsorted PBMCs. Observed TCR beta diversity per million T cells fell roughly linearly with age, and a significant reduction was already apparent by age roughly 40.

Libraries came from 5' RACE. The instrument given in TCRdb is Illumina HiSeq 2500. The second PCR ran for about 6 to 12 cycles and used a J-beta primer mix along with a sample-barcoded 5' primer. A unique molecular identifier was introduced onto each TCR beta cDNA molecule by a template-switch 5' adaptor carrying 12 random nucleotides. Each sample yielded at least 2.5 million CDR3-containing paired-end reads. First-strand cDNA synthesis was performed from all RNA using the Mint cDNA synthesis kit, with priming by a TRBC-specific oligonucleotide. All cDNA was treated with uracil-DNA glycosylase and then went through a first 18-cycle PCR with the universal primers M1SS and BC2_uni_R. Per the source publication's procedure: For normalization, 1 million high-quality reads, each with a distinct molecular identifier, were randomly selected from each sample. Instead of being binned into consensus sequences, reads that shared molecular identifiers were thrown out. MiTCR, run with a Q25 quality threshold and the strictest error-elimination algorithm, handled CDR3 identification, clonotype clustering and error correction. A nonparametric unseen species model with Euler transformation was used to estimate lower-bound total TCR beta diversity. TCRdb handled the public reads itself, with Q25 trimming in fastp and clone calling in MiXCR, and kept productive beta chains. Rows matching on CDR3 protein sequence are summarized as one entry with the most common DNA and genes. The V and J calls and clone size are TCRdb's, not the authors'. The sample has some 1.6 million distinct CDR3 sequences on record, roughly 32% of them singletons. About 11% of the sample lies in the top ten.

The roughly 38 donors, aged about 6 to 95 years, were systemically healthy Caucasian individuals from Russia. Each donor gave 8 to 10 milliliters of peripheral blood, drawn into EDTA-treated Vacutainer tubes. PBMCs were isolated by Ficoll-Paque density-gradient centrifugation, with at least 7 million obtained per sample. Trizol reagent was used to extract total RNA from the PBMCs, yielding at least 6 micrograms per sample. For every donor, flow cytometry on a PBMC aliquot measured the percentage of naive CD45RAhigh/CD27high T cells. The sample was blood. This TCR was sampled from a young woman in good health. The rearrangement joined TRBV20-1 to TRBJ1-2; the central 7 bases match TRBD1. The DNA reads as follows: TGCAGTGCTAGAGGACAGGGCTCGGCGGGTGGCTACACCTTC. This codes for CSARGQGSAGGYTF.